This record looks at one T cell receptor beta chain sequence and its context. Its antigen specificity is not known. The input lacks base qualities; no much larger clone sits a single base away. RNA was extracted with the RNeasy kit and roughly 0.45 to 1 ug was reverse transcribed using random hexamers. The immunoSEQ multiplex PCR assay, which covers 54 Vbeta and 13 Jbeta segments, was used to amplify TCR beta CDR3 regions. PCR amplification bias was corrected by using a synthetic template baseline for primer optimization and computational correction. On the authors' methods: Reads were annotated to V, D and J genes per IMGT and analyzed with immunoSEQ Analyzer, keeping only productive sequences. To calculate clonality, Shannon entropy was normalized by log2 of the number of productive unique sequences and then subtracted from one. For each patient and control, public and private clones were evaluated within the 100 most prevalent clones. A clone was defined as Susac-specific if it was absent from the healthy and MS cohorts, from more than 850 published viral clones and from other ImmuneACCESS disease sequences. TCRdb ran its own pipeline on the public reads, namely fastp trimming at Q25 and MiXCR clone calling, and kept in-frame beta chains. Each CDR3 protein gets just one entry, which takes the most common genes and DNA from the rows behind it. TCRdb's processing, not the authors', yielded these V and J calls. Present in this sample are 50,000 or so distinct CDR3 sequences, 80% to 95% of which were seen just once. 0.5% to 0.6% of the sample goes to the ten largest clones.

The data were taken from a study of CD8 T cells in Susac syndrome (dated by TCRdb to about 2019). Study-level background: The study used repertoire sequencing to test whether antigen drove CD8+ T cell activation and differentiation in Susac syndrome. Clonality of the CD8+ T cell repertoire was compared between eleven to twelve healthy donors, roughly 14 Susac syndrome patients and 15 or so multiple sclerosis patients.

Peripheral blood CD8+ and CD4+ T cells from healthy donors, Susac syndrome patients and multiple sclerosis patients were profiled by high-throughput TCR beta sequencing. Healthy donors were included as age- and sex-matched controls. CD8+ TEMRA cells were enriched by FACS, while bulk CD8+ and CD4+ T cells were purified by magnetic negative isolation. Blood was collected in EDTA tubes and processed within 24 hours, with PBMCs isolated through density gradient centrifugation. PBMCs intended for TCR sequencing were cryopreserved in liquid nitrogen and thawed later in a water bath at 37 degrees C. A purity of at least 90% was achieved for sorted or isolated CD4+, CD8+ and CD8+ TEMRA cells. The study at large found these results: The study acknowledged that relatively few individuals were included in the TCR sequencing and HLA analysis.

The CDR3, cysteine through phenylalanine, is 14 amino acids long. Solely the CDR3 DNA is kept, with 42 bases framed from the first base. Sequences SEHNR (CDR1) and FQNEAQ (CDR2) are obtained from the germline V gene (reference sequence). V lost 5 bases and J lost 0 bases, and the count of bases not matched to a germline gene is 4. The material sequenced was CD8+ T cells from PBMCs. The chain is assembled from TRBV7-9 and TRBJ2-7; TRBD1 fits 7 bases in the junction. The source of this sequence is a human donor in good health. The DNA reads as follows: TGTGCCAGCAGCAAGGGACAGCCCTCCTACGAGCAGTACTTC. It translates to CASSKGQPSYEQYF.